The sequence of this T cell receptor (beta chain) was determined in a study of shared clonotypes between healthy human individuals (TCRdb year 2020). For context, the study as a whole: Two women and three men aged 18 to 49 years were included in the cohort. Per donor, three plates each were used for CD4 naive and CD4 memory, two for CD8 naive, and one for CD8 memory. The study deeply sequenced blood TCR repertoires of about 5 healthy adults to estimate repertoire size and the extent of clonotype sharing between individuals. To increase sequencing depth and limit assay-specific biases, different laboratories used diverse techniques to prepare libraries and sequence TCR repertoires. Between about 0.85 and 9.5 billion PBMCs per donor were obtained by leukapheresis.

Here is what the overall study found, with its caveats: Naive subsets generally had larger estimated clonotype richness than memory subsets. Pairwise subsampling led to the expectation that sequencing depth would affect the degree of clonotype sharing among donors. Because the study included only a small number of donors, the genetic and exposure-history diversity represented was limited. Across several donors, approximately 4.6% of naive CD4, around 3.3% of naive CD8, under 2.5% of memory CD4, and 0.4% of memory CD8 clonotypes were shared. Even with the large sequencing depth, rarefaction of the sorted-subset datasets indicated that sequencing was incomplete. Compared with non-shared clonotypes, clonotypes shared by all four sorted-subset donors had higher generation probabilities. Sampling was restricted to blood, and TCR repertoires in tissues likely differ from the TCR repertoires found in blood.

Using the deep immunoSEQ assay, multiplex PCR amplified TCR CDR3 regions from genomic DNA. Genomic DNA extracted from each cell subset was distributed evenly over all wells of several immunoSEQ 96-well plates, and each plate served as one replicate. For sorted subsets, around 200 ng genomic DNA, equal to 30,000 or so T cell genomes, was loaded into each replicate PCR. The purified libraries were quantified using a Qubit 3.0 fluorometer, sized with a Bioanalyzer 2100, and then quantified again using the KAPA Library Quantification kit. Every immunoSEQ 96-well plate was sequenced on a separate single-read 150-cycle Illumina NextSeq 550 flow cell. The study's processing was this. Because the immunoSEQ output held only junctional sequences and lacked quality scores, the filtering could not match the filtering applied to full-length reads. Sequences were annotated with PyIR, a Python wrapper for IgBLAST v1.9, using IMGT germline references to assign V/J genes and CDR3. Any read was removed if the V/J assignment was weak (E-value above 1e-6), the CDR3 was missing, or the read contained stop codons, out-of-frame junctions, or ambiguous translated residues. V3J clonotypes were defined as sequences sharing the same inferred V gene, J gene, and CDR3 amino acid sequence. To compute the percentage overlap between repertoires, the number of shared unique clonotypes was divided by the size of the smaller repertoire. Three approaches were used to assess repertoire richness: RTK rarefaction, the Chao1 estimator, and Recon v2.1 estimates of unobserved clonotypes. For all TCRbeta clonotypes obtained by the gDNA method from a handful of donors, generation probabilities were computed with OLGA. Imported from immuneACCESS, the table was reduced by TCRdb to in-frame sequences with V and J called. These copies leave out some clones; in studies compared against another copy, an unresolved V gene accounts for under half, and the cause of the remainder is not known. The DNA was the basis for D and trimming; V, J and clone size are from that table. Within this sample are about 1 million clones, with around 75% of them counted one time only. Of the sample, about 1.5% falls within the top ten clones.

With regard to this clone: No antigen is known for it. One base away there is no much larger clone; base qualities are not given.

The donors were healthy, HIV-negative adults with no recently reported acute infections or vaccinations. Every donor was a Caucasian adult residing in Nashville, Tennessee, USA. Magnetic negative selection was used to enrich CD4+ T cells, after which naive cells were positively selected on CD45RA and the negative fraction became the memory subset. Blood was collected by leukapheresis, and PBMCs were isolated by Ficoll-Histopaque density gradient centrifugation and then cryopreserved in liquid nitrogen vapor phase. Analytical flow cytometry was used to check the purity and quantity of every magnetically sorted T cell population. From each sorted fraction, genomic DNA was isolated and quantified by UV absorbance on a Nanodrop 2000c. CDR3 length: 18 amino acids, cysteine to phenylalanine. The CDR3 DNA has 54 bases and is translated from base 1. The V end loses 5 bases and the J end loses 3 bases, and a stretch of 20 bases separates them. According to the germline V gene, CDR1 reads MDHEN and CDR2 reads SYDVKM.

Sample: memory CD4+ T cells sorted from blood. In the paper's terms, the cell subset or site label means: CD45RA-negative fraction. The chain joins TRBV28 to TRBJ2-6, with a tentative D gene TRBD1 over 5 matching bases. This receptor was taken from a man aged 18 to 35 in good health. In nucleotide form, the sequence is TGTGCCAGCAGTCTCTCCCCCTCAGGGTATGGTGGGGCCAACGTCCTGACTTTC. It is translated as CASSLSPSGYGGANVLTF.